This TCR beta chain appears in the sequencing data of a study of T cells in Graves' hyperthyroidism and ophthalmopathy. About the research overall: Peripheral blood specimens were obtained at initial diagnosis, prior to any treatment.

This clonotype occurred many times. Trimming cost V 0 bases and J 2 bases, with 11 bases left between them. The CDR3 extends over 15 amino acids. Lactation, pregnancy, other autoimmune disease or uncontrolled infection excluded patients. Using RNA transcripts as the source, TCR beta CDR3 regions were amplified. TCR CDR3 regions were first amplified by RT-PCR with HTBI primers. TCRdb reprocessed the multiplex PCR reads with MiXCR, giving one entry per CDR3 protein. The data hold a few hundred thousand distinct CDR3 sequences, with 15% to 17% observed a single time. The source is a woman younger than 45 with Graves' hyperthyroidism. Input material: blood. The chain recombines TRBV12-3 or TRBV12-4 with TRBJ2-7, with a tentative D call TRBD2 (6 bases). The CDR3, as DNA: TGTGCCAGCAGTTTAGCGGATAGCGGAACCTACGAGCAGTACTTC. It codes for CASSLADSGTYEQYF.